This T cell receptor (beta chain) was recorded in a study of somatic mutations in cytotoxic T cells in rheumatoid arthritis. As for this clone: Its antigen is undetermined.

Trimming took off 0 bases at V and 1 base at J, with 6 bases between the two ends. This CDR3 is built from 14 residues. CDR1 and CDR2 from the germline V gene are SGDLS and YYNGEE. Study processing details: Some patient CD8+ clones were larger than 1%, and these rarely matched published virus-specific TCRB sequences. Sequenced by immunoSEQ multiplex PCR; TCRdb stores in-frame clones only, minus some. The V and J calls and the clone size are those of that table, but D and trimming were determined from the DNA. The sample consists of 20,000 or so clones, 85% of them appearing once. Overall study results and limits: TRBV07's slight underrepresentation, observed in rheumatoid arthritis patients, lacked adjustment for multiple comparisons. It was found that CD8+ T-cell clonality in rheumatoid arthritis patients did not differ significantly from that in age-matched healthy controls.

This clonotype was sampled from a middle-aged woman with rheumatoid arthritis. The chain links TRBV9 to TRBJ2-3; maybe TRBD1 (6 bases). The sequenced material came from CD8+ T cells sorted from blood. The CDR3: CASSVEGGTDTQYF. The DNA of the CDR3 is TGTGCCAGCAGCGTAGAGGGGGGCACAGATACGCAGTATTTT.